The 10 T cell receptor beta chains listed next were all sequenced from one sample in a study of STAT5B mutations in CD4+ large granular lymphocyte leukemia. Data came from immunoSEQ multiplex PCR; TCRdb stores just in-frame clones and leaves some out. The repertoire has approximately 31,000 clones, 72% of them found once; the top ten carry roughly 2%. Sequencing was performed on CD4+ T cells from blood buffy coats. The source of these receptors is a human donor in good health.

This rearrangement joins TRBV19 to TRBJ1-3; D not certain. CDR3 length equals 15 residues. Germline loops: CDR1 LNHDA, CDR2 SQIVND (reference sequence). V was cut by 6 bases and J by 2 bases, with 14 bases left in between. Written as DNA, the CDR3 is TGTGCCAGTAGACTAATAGCGGAGGCTGGAAACACCATATATTTT. Translated, it gives CASRLIAEAGNTIYF.

The chain carries TRBV18 and TRBJ2-2; tentatively, D is TRBD2 (5 bases). Germline CDR1 and CDR2: KGHSH and LQKENI. The CDR3 length is 15 residues. The V end was cut by 2 bases, the J end by 3 bases, with 10 bases between. CDR3 sequence (DNA): TGTGCCAGCTCACCATCGGTGCGGGACACCGGGGAGCTGTTTTTT. Its translation is CASSPSVRDTGELFF.

The V and J genes are TRBV18 and TRBJ1-1; no reliable D call. V lost 2 bases, J lost 5 bases, and 15 bases lay in between. This CDR3 contains 15 residues. Germline CDR1 reads KGHSH; CDR2 reads LQKENI. This chain's CDR3 is CASSPEYIRSTEAFF. The CDR3 bases are TGTGCCAGCTCACCAGAATATATCCGGAGTACTGAAGCTTTCTTT.

CDR3 nucleotide sequence: TGTGCCAGCAGCGTAAACCCTAGCGGCCAAGAGACCCAGTACTTC. This codes for CASSVNPSGQETQYF. The rearrangement uses TRBV9 and TRBJ2-5, with 7 bases identical to TRBD2. Germline V gene sequence: CDR1 SGDLS, CDR2 YYNGEE. The trim removed 1 base at V and 1 base at J, leaving 4 bases unmatched. This CDR3 spans 15 amino acids.

As to this clone: One end of the junction fails to match germline, which may point to a read error. V and J are TRBV7-2 and TRBJ1-2; TRBD1 is a possible D gene (5 bases). Germline V gives CDR1 SGHTA, CDR2 FQGNSA. CDR3 size: 14 residues. CDR3 loop: CASTLTWGRDGYTF. As DNA, the CDR3 is TGTGCCAGCACCTTAACTTGGGGCAGGGATGGCTACACCTTC.

The chain uses TRBV28 and TRBJ1-2; no reliable D call. The ends were cut back, 3 bases at V and 2 bases at J, with 4 bases in the middle. Germline V gene lookup returns CDR1 MDHEN and CDR2 SYDVKM. The CDR3 length is 12 residues. Here the CDR3 reads CASSFYNYGYTF. The DNA for the CDR3 is TGTGCCAGCAGTTTCTACAACTATGGCTACACCTTC.

This sequence joins TRBV9 and TRBJ2-5; tentative D call: TRBD2 (5 bases). The CDR3 has 15 amino acids. V was cut by 4 bases and J by 5 bases, with 18 bases left in between. CDR1 and CDR2 from the germline V gene are SGDLS and YYNGEE. CDR3 region: CASSSGPRAGETQYF. The CDR3, as DNA: TGTGCCAGCAGCTCCGGCCCGCGGGCTGGGGAGACCCAGTACTTC.

The V and J genes are TRBV6-6 and TRBJ1-6; a weak D match, TRBD1 (6 bases). Germline CDR1 is MNHNY and CDR2 is SVGAGI (reference sequence). The CDR3 is 14 residues long. The V gene lost 7 bases and the J gene lost 6 bases, with 13 bases spanning the gap. CDR3 nucleotides: TGTGCCAGCACCAACGCCAGGGGTAATTCACCCCTCCACTTT. Protein: CASTNARGNSPLHF.

The gene calls are TRBV5-6 and TRBJ2-6; 7 nucleotides agree with TRBD1. CDR3 length: 18 amino acids. Germline trimming cut 4 bases from V and 0 bases from J; bases unmatched to any gene: 10. Germline lookup yields CDR1 SGHDT and CDR2 YYEEEE. The CDR3 region has the DNA TGTGCCAGCAGCCCCCGGGACAGTCCAAACTCTGGGGCCAACGTCCTGACTTTC. Protein: CASSPRDSPNSGANVLTF.

The genes are TRBV5-4 and TRBJ2-1; 13 bases match TRBD2. Trimming took 4 bases from V and 4 from J; bases not matched to a gene: 2. In germline, CDR1 is SGHNT, CDR2 YYREEE (reference sequence). The CDR3 runs 15 residues. The CDR3 region is CASSGTSGVYNEQFF. For the CDR3, the DNA is TGTGCCAGCAGCGGGACTAGCGGGGTATACAATGAGCAGTTCTTC.